This T cell receptor (beta chain) was recorded in a study of tumor-infiltrating lymphocytes in primary liver carcinoma. To note about this clonotype: Its ends do not fully match the called genes, so a read error is possible.

TCR beta cDNA came from about 450 ng total RNA, primed with a constant-region primer. Slightly modified ARM-PCR with three nested multiplex PCR rounds yielded TCR beta libraries. Forward primers for TRBV1-TRBV30 and a C-beta reverse primer served the first two PCR rounds, at about 10 cycles each. From the multiplex PCR reads, TCRdb called clonotypes with MiXCR, one entry per CDR3 protein. Found here are more than 95,000 distinct CDR3 sequences, roughly 80% of them singletons; the top ten hold 15% to 25%. The germline V gene encodes CDR1 SGHAT and CDR2 FQNNGV. The CDR3 loop spans 13 amino acids. Unsorted bulk tissue, about 18-32 mg of it, served as the source for co-extraction of RNA and DNA. Surgeons resected the patients' primary liver carcinomas.

The chain employs TRBV11-2 and TRBJ1-1; no clear D. The sequence derives from a man aged 40-55 years with primary liver carcinoma and hepatitis B virus infection. The specimen was liver tumor tissue from sampling region 3. The subset is: tumor region T3, left-lateral pole. The CDR3 coding sequence is TGTGCCAGCACCCGGTCGGGGAACATTGATGCTATCTTT. Protein product: CASTRSGNIDAIF.